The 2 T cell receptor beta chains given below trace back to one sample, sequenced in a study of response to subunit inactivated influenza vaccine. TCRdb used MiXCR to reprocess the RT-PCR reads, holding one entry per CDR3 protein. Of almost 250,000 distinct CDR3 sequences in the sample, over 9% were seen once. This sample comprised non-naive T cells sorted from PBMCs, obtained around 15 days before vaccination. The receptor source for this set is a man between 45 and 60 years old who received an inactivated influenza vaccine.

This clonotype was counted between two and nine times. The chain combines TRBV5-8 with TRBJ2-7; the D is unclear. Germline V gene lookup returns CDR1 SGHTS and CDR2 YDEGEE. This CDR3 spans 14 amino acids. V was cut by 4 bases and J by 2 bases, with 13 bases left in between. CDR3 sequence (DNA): TGTGCCAGCAGCATCCCCAGGCTAGCCTACGAGCAGTACTTC. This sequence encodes CASSIPRLAYEQYF.

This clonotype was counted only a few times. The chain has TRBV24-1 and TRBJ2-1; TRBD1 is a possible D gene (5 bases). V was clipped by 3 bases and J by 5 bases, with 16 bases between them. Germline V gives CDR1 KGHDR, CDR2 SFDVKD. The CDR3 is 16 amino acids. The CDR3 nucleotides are TGTGCCACCAGTGATCGCAAGAACCTGACAGACAATGAGCAGTTCTTC. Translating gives CATSDRKNLTDNEQFF.